This T cell receptor (beta chain) stems from a study of OX40 agonist ivuxolimab in advanced cancers. The CDR3 runs 19 residues. Germline assignment: CDR1 LGHNA and CDR2 YSLEER. V trimming: 0 bases; J trimming: 6 bases; junction bases outside the gene matches: 16. The repertoire was sequenced with immunoSEQ multiplex PCR; TCRdb's copy has only in-frame clones and lacks some. The sample includes more than 75,000 clones, approximately 86% of them seen just once. This clone was counted a single time. The TCR comes from an adult with an advanced solid tumor such as melanoma, head and neck, liver or kidney cancer. Sequences were derived from CD4+ or CD8+ T cells sorted from blood, sampled in a trial of the OX40 agonist ivuxolimab. J is TRBJ1-2 and V is TRBV4-3, with 10 bases aligning to TRBD1. The CDR3 region is CASSQDRGSRGTGADGYTF. The CDR3 DNA sequence: TGCGCCAGCAGCCAAGATCGAGGGTCGAGAGGGACAGGGGCGGATGGCTACACCTTC.